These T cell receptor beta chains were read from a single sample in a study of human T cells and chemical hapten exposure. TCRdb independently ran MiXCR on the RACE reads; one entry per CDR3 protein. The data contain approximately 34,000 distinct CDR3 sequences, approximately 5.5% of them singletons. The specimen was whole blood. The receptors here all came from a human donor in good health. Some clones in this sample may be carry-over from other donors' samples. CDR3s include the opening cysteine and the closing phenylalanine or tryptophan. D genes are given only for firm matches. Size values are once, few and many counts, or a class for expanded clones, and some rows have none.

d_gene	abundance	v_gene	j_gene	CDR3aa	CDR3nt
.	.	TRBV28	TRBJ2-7	CASSFGGEQYF	TGTGCCAGCAGCTTCGGGGGAGAGCAGTACTTC
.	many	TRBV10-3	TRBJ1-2	CAISYRPANYGYTF	TGTGCCATCAGCTACCGGCCCGCTAACTATGGCTACACCTTC
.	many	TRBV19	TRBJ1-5	CASSSRGINQPQHF	TGTGCCAGTAGCTCAAGGGGGATCAATCAGCCCCAGCATTTT
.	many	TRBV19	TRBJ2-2	CASSPGTGGIVDTGELFF	TGTGCCAGTAGTCCCGGGACTGGGGGGATCGTCGACACCGGGGAGCTGTTTTTT
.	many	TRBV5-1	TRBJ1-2	CASRSGESPLGYTF	TGCGCCAGCAGGTCGGGGGAAAGTCCTCTTGGCTACACCTTC
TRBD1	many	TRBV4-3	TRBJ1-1	CASSQGLRQGDTEAFF	TGCGCCAGCAGCCAAGGCTTACGACAGGGTGACACTGAAGCTTTCTTT
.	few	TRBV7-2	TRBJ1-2	CASSFDLTGPHYGYTF	TGTGCCAGCAGCTTCGATTTAACAGGGCCCCACTATGGCTACACCTTC
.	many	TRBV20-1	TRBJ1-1	CSALGVQGTEAFF	TGCAGTGCTCTGGGCGTCCAGGGTACTGAAGCTTTCTTT
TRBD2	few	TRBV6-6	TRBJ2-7	CASSYLTSGLYSYEQYF	TGTGCCAGCAGTTACTTGACTAGCGGCCTCTACTCCTACGAGCAGTACTTC
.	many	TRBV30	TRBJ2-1	CAWSYTNNEQFF	TGTGCCTGGAGCTACACCAACAATGAGCAGTTCTTC
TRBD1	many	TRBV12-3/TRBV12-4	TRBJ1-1	CASSLTGRGEAFF	TGTGCCAGCAGTTTGACAGGGAGGGGGGAAGCTTTCTTT
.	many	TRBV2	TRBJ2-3	CASSGLRTDTQYF	TGTGCCAGCAGTGGACTCCGCACAGATACGCAGTATTTT
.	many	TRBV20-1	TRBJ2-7	CSARDETAQLFYEQYF	TGCAGTGCTAGAGATGAGACAGCTCAGCTCTTCTACGAGCAGTACTTC
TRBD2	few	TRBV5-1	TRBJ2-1	CASRRGGDSYNEQFF	TGCGCCAGCAGACGCGGGGGGGACTCCTACAATGAGCAGTTCTTC
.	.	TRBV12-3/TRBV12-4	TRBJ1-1	CASTLRESTEAFF	TGTGCCAGCACCCTCAGGGAATCCACTGAAGCTTTCTTT
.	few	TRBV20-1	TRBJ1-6	CSATGPNSPLHF	TGCAGTGCTACGGGACCTAATTCACCCCTCCACTTT
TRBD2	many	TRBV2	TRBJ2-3	CASSLAESRGTDTQYF	TGTGCCAGCAGCCTAGCGGAGTCGAGGGGCACAGATACGCAGTATTTT
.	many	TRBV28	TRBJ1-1	CASSTPGVKGTEAFF	TGTGCCAGCAGTACCCCAGGGGTTAAAGGCACTGAAGCTTTCTTT
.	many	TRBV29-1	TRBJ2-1	CSVRRGSYNEQFF	TGCAGCGTCCGCAGGGGCAGTTACAATGAGCAGTTCTTC
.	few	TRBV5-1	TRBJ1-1	CASSSDTRGEAFF	TGCGCCAGCAGCTCCGATACAAGGGGGGAAGCTTTCTTT